These 17 T cell receptor beta chains originate from one sample sequenced in a study of blood T cells in healthy people across ages. Through a sample-barcoded 5' primer and a J-beta primer mix, a second PCR was run for roughly 6 to 11 cycles. TCRdb redid the calling of the 5' RACE reads with MiXCR, one entry per CDR3 protein. The data show approximately 940,000 distinct CDR3 sequences, about 44% seen once. The sample comprised blood. These receptors were collected from a young man in good health.

The chain has TRBV5-1 and TRBJ2-5, with D perhaps matching TRBD1 (5 bases). The CDR3 runs 14 residues. Germline values: CDR1 SGHRS, CDR2 YFSETQ. V shed 4 bases and J shed 5 bases, with 15 bases lying between them. This chain's CDR3 is CASSIGHPRETQYF. CDR3 bases: TGCGCCAGCAGCATAGGACACCCCCGGGAGACCCAGTACTTC.

The chain carries TRBV4-1 and TRBJ1-2; perhaps TRBD1 as D (5 bases). There are 15 residues in the CDR3. Germline-derived CDR1 and CDR2 are MGHRA and YSYEKL. Deletions cut 2 bases from V and 0 bases from J, with 10 bases between. The CDR3 DNA follows: TGCGCCAGCAGCCAATGGCAGGGAGCTAACTATGGCTACACCTTC. It encodes CASSQWQGANYGYTF.

This clonotype was seen at least ten times. The chain couples TRBV28 to TRBJ1-1, with unresolved D. The CDR3 sequence is 10 residues long. Trimming took off 8 bases at V and 8 bases at J, with 9 bases between the two ends. The germline gives CDR1 MDHEN, CDR2 SYDVKM. CDR3 sequence reads: CASFREEAFF. The CDR3 DNA reads TGTGCCAGCTTCCGGGAGGAAGCTTTCTTT. The full variable domain, rest sourced from reference TRBV28 and TRBJ1-1, is DVKVTQSSRYLVKRTGEKVFLECVQDMDHENMFWYRQDPGLGLRLIYFSYDVKMKEKGDIPEGYSVSREKKERFSLILESASTNQTSMYLCASFREEAFFGQGTRLTVV.

A single count supports this clonotype. An end of the junction differs from the germline gene, which may be a read error. V usage is TRBV5-4 and J usage is TRBJ2-3; tentatively, D is TRBD2 (7 bases). This CDR3 has 17 amino acids. CDR1 SGHNT and CDR2 YYREEE come from the germline V gene (reference sequence). CDR3 amino acids: CAGRRQARGVITDTQYF. The CDR3 nucleotides read TGTGCCGGCAGGCGACAGGCCCGGGGGGTGATCACAGATACGCAGTATTTT.

The chain links TRBV2 to TRBJ2-2, with 12 bases aligning to TRBD2. The V gene's germline CDR1 is SNHLY and CDR2 FYNNEI. V was clipped by 7 bases and J by 4 bases; unmatched bases: 7. CDR3 length equals 16 residues. The CDR3 bases are TGTGCCAGCAATCGACTAGCGGGGGCCGTCACCGGGGAGCTGTTTTTT. The encoded protein is CASNRLAGAVTGELFF.

This clonotype was observed at least ten times. The rearrangement joins TRBV7-2 to TRBJ2-7, with 7 bases matching TRBD1. CDR3 length equals 14 residues. Germline CDR1 SGHTA, CDR2 FQGNSA. V dropped 1 base and J dropped 4; count of bases not matched to a gene: 4. CDR3 bases: TGTGCCAGCAGCTTAGGTGTGGACAGGTACGAGCAGTACTTC. Residues: CASSLGVDRYEQYF.

The rearrangement joins TRBV6-1 to TRBJ2-3; D gene uncertain. V was cut by 7 bases and J by 5 bases, with 13 bases left in between. Germline V gives CDR1 MNHNS, CDR2 SASEGT. The CDR3 is made up of 13 amino acids. CDR3 in amino acids: CASTALVGDTQYF. In DNA, the CDR3 is TGTGCCAGCACCGCTTTGGTGGGAGATACGCAGTATTTT.

This chain joins TRBV6-2 or TRBV6-3 and TRBJ1-2; D is unclear. V lost 5 bases, J lost 0 bases, and 13 bases lay in between. Germline assignment: CDR1 MNHEY and CDR2 SVGEGT. The CDR3 loop spans 15 amino acids. The CDR3 is CASSRGGTTNYGYTF. CDR3 bases: TGTGCCAGCAGTCGCGGAGGAACGACTAACTATGGCTACACCTTC.

This clonotype was found a few times. The rearrangement uses TRBV6-5 and TRBJ2-7; 8 nucleotides line up with TRBD2. V was clipped by 10 bases and J by 6 bases; unmatched bases: 11. The CDR3 loop spans 13 amino acids. Germline V gene data show CDR1 as MNHEY and CDR2 as SVGAGI. The CDR3, as DNA: TGTGCCACCAGGGAGCGGGGGCTTGGCGAGCAGTACTTC. Protein: CATRERGLGEQYF.

The V call is TRBV30, the J call TRBJ1-2, with TRBD1 as a possible D gene (6 bases). The ends were cut back, 4 bases at V and 2 bases at J, with 14 bases in the middle. Germline V gene data show CDR1 as GTSNPN and CDR2 as SVGIG (reference sequence). The length of the CDR3 is 14 residues. The CDR3 spells CAWNTGRRNYGYTF. As DNA, the CDR3 is TGTGCCTGGAATACAGGGAGGCGGAACTATGGCTACACCTTC.

This clonotype was observed a few times. The V gene is TRBV3-1, the J gene TRBJ2-6; unclear D gene. V lost 7 bases to trimming and J lost 3 bases, with 16 bases between them. Germline V CDR1 and CDR2: LGHDT, YNNKEL (reference sequence). The CDR3 consists of 16 residues. The CDR3 loop reads CASTGGVQGGANVLTF. DNA for the CDR3: TGTGCCAGCACCGGTGGCGTTCAAGGTGGGGCCAACGTCCTGACTTTC.

This chain links TRBV3-1 with TRBJ1-2, with D maybe TRBD1 (6 bases). The V gene lost 1 base and the J gene lost 7 bases, with 16 bases spanning the gap. The CDR3 has 15 residues. CDR1 and CDR2 (germline): LGHDT, YNNKEL (reference sequence). CDR3 coding DNA: TGTGCCAGCAGCCAAGCAACTGGGACAACCGGTGGCTACACCTTC. Its translation is CASSQATGTTGGYTF.

V usage is TRBV12-3 or TRBV12-4 and J usage is TRBJ1-5; a possible D gene is TRBD1 (6 bases). The CDR3 runs 15 residues. The V and J ends lost 5 bases and 7 bases respectively, with 18 bases between them. CDR3 nucleotides: TGTGCCAGCAGTCCCTCGAACAGGGAGGAGCAGCCCCAGCATTTT. It encodes CASSPSNREEQPQHF.

The chain joins TRBV28 to TRBJ2-4, with 11 bases identical to TRBD1. Trimming at V came to 4 bases and at J to 13 bases, leaving 6 bases not matched to a gene. The germline V gene encodes CDR1 MDHEN and CDR2 SYDVKM. The CDR3 covers 13 residues. CDR3 in amino acids: CASSSGTGGEQYF. The CDR3 DNA follows: TGTGCCAGCAGTTCCGGGACAGGGGGAGAGCAGTACTTC. The complete variable domain, with remaining parts taken from reference TRBV28 and TRBJ2-4, reads DVKVTQSSRYLVKRTGEKVFLECVQDMDHENMFWYRQDPGLGLRLIYFSYDVKMKEKGDIPEGYSVSREKKERFSLILESASTNQTSMYLCASSSGTGGEQYFGAGTRLSVL.

This chain joins TRBV3-1 and TRBJ2-7, with 11 bases fitting TRBD2. Germline CDR1 LGHDT, CDR2 YNNKEL (reference sequence). The J segment lost 3 bases and the V segment lost 4 bases, leaving 14 bases of the junction unmatched. The CDR3 extends over 18 amino acids. The DNA of the CDR3 is TGTGCCAGCAGCCCTACCCCGACTAGCGGGGTTGGAGTCTACGAGCAGTACTTC. Its translation: CASSPTPTSGVGVYEQYF.

This clonotype was picked up a small number of times. The chain recombines TRBV12-3 or TRBV12-4 with TRBJ2-3, with 8 bases identical to TRBD1. V dropped 8 bases and J dropped 2; count of bases not matched to a gene: 6. The CDR3 length is 14 residues. CDR3 DNA sequence: TGTGCCAGCGGGACCAGGGGGCACACAGATACGCAGTATTTT. It encodes CASGTRGHTDTQYF.

The CDR3 nucleotides are TGTGCCAGCAGCCCCGGGACCATGAACACCGGGGAGCTGTTTTTT. Protein: CASSPGTMNTGELFF. The rearrangement links TRBV7-2 to TRBJ2-2; D is possibly TRBD1 or TRBD2 (5 bases each). Trimming cost V 5 bases and J 1 base, with 11 bases left between them. Germline V lookup: CDR1 SGHTA, CDR2 FQGNSA. This CDR3 has 15 residues.